This T cell receptor beta chain was observed in a study of OX40 agonist ivuxolimab in advanced cancers. As for the study in general: Partial responses were observed in three patients, of whom one had hepatocellular carcinoma and two had cutaneous melanoma.

Turning to this clone: The antigen remains undetermined.

The study's findings and limits: Relative to CD4+, CD8+ T cells held more expanded clones on average.

Trimming stripped 3 bases from V and 5 bases from J, with 11 bases between. There are 13 residues in the CDR3. Germline V lookup: CDR1 SGHDT, CDR2 YYEEEE. Profiled with immunoSEQ multiplex PCR; TCRdb holds only in-frame clones, not every one. The sample shows some 78,000 clones, about 86% of them seen only once. The sequencing here drew on CD4+ or CD8+ T cells sorted from blood, taken in a trial of the OX40 agonist ivuxolimab. This chain uses TRBV5-6 with TRBJ2-5; no reliable D call. This sequence originates from an adult with an advanced solid tumor such as melanoma, head and neck, liver or kidney cancer. The CDR3 sequence: CASSYGLGETQYF. The CDR3 DNA sequence: TGTGCCAGCAGCTATGGCCTAGGGGAGACCCAGTACTTC.